This TCR beta chain stems from a study of OX40 agonist ivuxolimab in advanced cancers. Here immunoSEQ multiplex PCR was the method, and the copy in TCRdb shows in-frame clones only, minus some. The top ten hold 7.3% of the sample, which has more than 45,000 clones, around 80% seen once. Germline trimming cut 1 base from V and 9 bases from J; bases unmatched to any gene: 9. There are 15 residues in the CDR3. In germline, CDR1 is SNHLY, CDR2 FYNNEI. V gene TRBV2 combines with J gene TRBJ2-7; 10 bases match TRBD2. The receptor's source is an adult with an advanced solid tumor such as melanoma, head and neck, liver or kidney cancer. This material consisted of CD4+ or CD8+ T cells sorted from blood, taken in a trial of the OX40 agonist ivuxolimab. This CDR3 is CASSEVLAGVLGQYF. The CDR3 nucleotides read TGTGCCAGCAGTGAAGTGCTAGCGGGAGTTCTTGGGCAGTACTTC.